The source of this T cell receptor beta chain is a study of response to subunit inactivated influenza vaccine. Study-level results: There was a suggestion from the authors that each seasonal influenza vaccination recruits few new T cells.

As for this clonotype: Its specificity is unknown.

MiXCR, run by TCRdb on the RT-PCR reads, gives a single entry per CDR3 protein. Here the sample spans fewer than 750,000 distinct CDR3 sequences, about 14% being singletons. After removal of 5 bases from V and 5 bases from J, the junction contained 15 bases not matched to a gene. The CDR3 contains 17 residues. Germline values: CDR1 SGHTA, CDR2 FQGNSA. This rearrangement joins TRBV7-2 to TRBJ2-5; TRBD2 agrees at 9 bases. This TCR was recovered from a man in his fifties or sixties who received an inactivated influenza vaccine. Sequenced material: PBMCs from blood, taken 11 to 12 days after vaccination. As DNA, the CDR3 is TGTGCCAGCAGCCTCCGCGGTTCAGGCGGGGGGGCGGAGACCCAGTACTTC. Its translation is CASSLRGSGGGAETQYF.